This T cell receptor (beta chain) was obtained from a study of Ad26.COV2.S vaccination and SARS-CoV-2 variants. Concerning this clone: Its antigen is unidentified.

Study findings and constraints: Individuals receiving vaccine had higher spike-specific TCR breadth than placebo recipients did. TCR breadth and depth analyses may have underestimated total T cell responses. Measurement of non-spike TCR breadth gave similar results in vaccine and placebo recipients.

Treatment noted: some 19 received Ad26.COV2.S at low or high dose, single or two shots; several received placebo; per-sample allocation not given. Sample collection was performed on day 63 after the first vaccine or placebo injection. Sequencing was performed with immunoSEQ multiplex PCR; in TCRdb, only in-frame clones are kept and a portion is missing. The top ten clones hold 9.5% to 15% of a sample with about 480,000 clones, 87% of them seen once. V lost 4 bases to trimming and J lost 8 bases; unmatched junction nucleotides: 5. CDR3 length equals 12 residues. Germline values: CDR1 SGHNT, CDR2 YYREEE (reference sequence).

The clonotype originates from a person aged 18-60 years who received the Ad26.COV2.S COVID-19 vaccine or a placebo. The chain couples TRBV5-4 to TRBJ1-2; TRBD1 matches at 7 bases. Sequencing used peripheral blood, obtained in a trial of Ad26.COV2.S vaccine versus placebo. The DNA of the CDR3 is TGTGCCAGCAGCCCCAGGGGGGGAGGCTACACCTTC. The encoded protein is CASSPRGGGYTF.